Below are 30 T cell receptor beta chains sequenced from a single sample in a study of T cell changes during pregnancy in multiple sclerosis. Sequencing was performed with immunoSEQ multiplex PCR; in TCRdb, only in-frame clones are kept and a portion is missing. The table records tens of thousands of clones, about 91% of them present only once. The source material was peripheral blood, sampled after pregnancy. The receptors were gathered from a female donor in good health, enrolled as a control in a pregnancy study.

The gene calls are TRBV6-6 and TRBJ2-1; D possibly corresponds to TRBD2 (6 bases). This CDR3 region has 15 residues. Germline lookup yields CDR1 MNHNY and CDR2 SVGAGI (reference sequence). Trimming took off 2 bases at V and 2 bases at J, with 10 bases between the two ends. The CDR3 nucleotides read TGTGCCAGCAGTTACGGCGGGGAAACCTACAATGAGCAGTTCTTC. It yields the protein CASSYGGETYNEQFF.

The V gene is TRBV10-3, the J gene TRBJ1-4; no reliable D call. The length of the CDR3 is 16 residues. Germline-derived CDR1 and CDR2 are ENHRY and SYGVKD. Between the trimmed V and J ends, which lost 4 bases and 0 bases, there was a span of 12 bases. The CDR3 protein is CAISAGKGSTNEKLFF. Written as DNA, the CDR3 is TGTGCCATCAGTGCGGGAAAGGGCTCAACTAATGAAAAACTGTTTTTT.

The genes are TRBV10-1 and TRBJ2-1; 11 bases match TRBD2. Trimming cost V 2 bases and J 7 bases; bases outside gene matches: 1. CDR1 is WNHNN and CDR2 is SYGVQD in the germline V gene (reference sequence). This CDR3 contains 14 residues. CDR3 in amino acids: CASSERTSGNEQFF. The DNA for the CDR3 is TGCGCCAGCAGTGAGAGGACTAGCGGGAATGAGCAGTTCTTC.

This clone appeared a single time. V usage is TRBV6-5 and J usage is TRBJ2-1; D is perhaps TRBD2 (5 bases). The CDR3 loop spans 15 amino acids. Trimming shortened V by 10 bases and J by 0 bases, and 16 bases separated the two germline ends. Germline assignment: CDR1 MNHEY and CDR2 SVGAGI. CDR3 loop: CATQPLAVSYNEQFF. The CDR3 DNA reads as TGTGCCACTCAACCGCTAGCTGTCTCCTACAATGAGCAGTTCTTC.

Regarding this clone: One end of the junction does not line up with germline, which may come from a read error. V is TRBV29-1 and J is TRBJ2-7, with TRBD1 as a possible D gene (5 bases). The CDR3 has 16 amino acids. The germline V gene encodes CDR1 SQVTM and CDR2 ANQGSEA. DNA for the CDR3: TGCAGCGTTGAAGATCGTAAGACAGCCCTCTCCAACGAGCAGTACTTC. Protein product: CSVEDRKTALSNEQYF.

This rearrangement joins TRBV29-1 to TRBJ2-3; TRBD2 agrees at 11 bases. The CDR3 extends over 16 amino acids. CDR1 is SQVTM and CDR2 is ANQGSEA in the germline V gene. V lost 3 bases, J lost 4 bases, and 9 bases stayed unmatched. The CDR3 bases are TGCAGCGTTGATGATACTAGCGGGAGTAACGCAGATACGCAGTATTTT. It yields the protein CSVDDTSGSNADTQYF.

V is TRBV5-1 and J is TRBJ1-1; D not certain. The CDR3 is 13 amino acids. Trimming shortened V by 7 bases and J by 4 bases, and 14 bases separated the two germline ends. Germline CDR1 SGHRS, CDR2 YFSETQ. CDR3 amino acids: CASVPAVGTEAFF. In nucleotides, the CDR3 is TGCGCCAGCGTCCCTGCGGTCGGCACTGAAGCTTTCTTT.

The chain couples TRBV29-1 to TRBJ1-4, with 11 bases fitting TRBD1. The junction had 6 bases not matched to a gene; V was cut back by 7 bases and J by 8 bases. CDR1 is SQVTM, CDR2 ANQGSEA, per germline. The CDR3 has 13 residues. CDR3 sequence reads: CSASGQGAEKLFF. CDR3 DNA: TGCAGCGCCTCAGGACAGGGGGCGGAAAAACTGTTTTTT.

The chain couples TRBV5-1 to TRBJ1-2; no clear D. Germline V gives CDR1 SGHRS, CDR2 YFSETQ. This CDR3 region has 12 residues. V lost 3 bases and J 7 bases, leaving 10 bases between the germline ends. CDR3 bases: TGCGCCAGCAGCTGGGCCGGAGGTGGCTACACCTTC. Amino acids: CASSWAGGGYTF.

The chain employs TRBV5-1 and TRBJ2-3; TRBD1 matches at 7 bases. CDR3 size: 15 residues. The V gene end was trimmed by 1 base and the J gene end by 0 bases; junction bases not matched to a gene: 2. CDR1 and CDR2 from the germline V gene are SGHRS and YFSETQ. The CDR3 DNA follows: TGCGCCAGCAGCTTGAGGGGACAGAGCACAGATACGCAGTATTTT. Translated, it gives CASSLRGQSTDTQYF. Full variable domain (missing parts from reference TRBV5-1 and TRBJ2-3): KAGVTQTPRYLIKTRGQQVTLSCSPISGHRSVSWYQQTPGQGLQFLFEYFSETQRNKGNFPGRFSGRQFSNSRSEMNVSTLELGDSALYLCASSLRGQSTDTQYFGPGTRLTVL.

This chain links TRBV19 with TRBJ2-1; the match to TRBD2 covers 13 bases. The CDR3 covers 16 residues. Germline trimming cut 3 bases from V and 5 bases from J; bases unmatched to any gene: 4. Germline-derived CDR1 and CDR2 are LNHDA and SQIVND (reference sequence). CDR3 bases: TGTGCCAGTAGTATCGGACTAGCGGGAGTAAACAATGAGCAGTTCTTC. This codes for CASSIGLAGVNNEQFF.

V gene TRBV28 combines with J gene TRBJ1-5, with 7 positions matching TRBD1. After removal of 5 bases from V and 3 bases from J, the junction contained 7 bases not matched to a gene. The CDR3 spans 15 residues. Germline CDR1 is MDHEN and CDR2 is SYDVKM. This CDR3 reads CASSAGTVYNQPQHF. In nucleotides, the CDR3 is TGTGCCAGCAGTGCCGGGACAGTTTACAATCAGCCCCAGCATTTT.

The chain couples TRBV5-5 to TRBJ1-1; 8 bases match TRBD1. The V gene end was trimmed by 2 bases and the J gene end by 0 bases; junction bases not matched to a gene: 3. CDR3 size: 15 residues. The germline CDR1 and CDR2 sequences are SGHKS and YYEKEE (reference sequence). CDR3 loop: CASSFVTGVNTEAFF. In DNA form, the CDR3 reads TGTGCCAGCAGCTTTGTGACAGGGGTGAACACTGAAGCTTTCTTT. The full variable domain, in which reference TRBV5-5 and TRBJ1-1 provide the parts outside the CDR3, is DAGVTQSPTHLIKTRGQQVTLRCSPISGHKSVSWYQQVLGQGPQFIFQYYEKEERGRGNFPDRFSARQFPNYSSELNVNALLLGDSALYLCASSFVTGVNTEAFFGQGTRLTVV.

The chain carries TRBV25-1 and TRBJ2-7, with D perhaps TRBD1 (6 bases). Trimming pared 4 bases from V and 2 bases from J, leaving 9 bases between. The CDR3 length is 13 residues. Germline V gene data show CDR1 as MGHDK and CDR2 as SYGVNS. The CDR3 DNA reads as TGTGCCAGCAGTGGGAAGGGGGCCTACGAGCAGTACTTC. Residues: CASSGKGAYEQYF.

The rearrangement uses TRBV7-2 and TRBJ1-2; D gene ambiguous. Trimming took off 5 bases at V and 0 bases at J, with 10 bases between the two ends. The CDR3 runs 14 residues. CDR1 and CDR2 from the germline V gene are SGHTA and FQGNSA. CDR3 DNA sequence: TGTGCCAGCAGCCCAGAGGGAGCTAACTATGGCTACACCTTC. This encodes CASSPEGANYGYTF.

J is TRBJ2-7 and V is TRBV27, with 8 bases aligning to TRBD1. J lost 1 base, V lost 11 bases, and 10 bases had no gene match. Germline-derived CDR1 and CDR2 are MNHEY and SMNVEV (reference sequence). The CDR3 totals 14 residues. The CDR3 nucleotides read TGTGCCCCCATGAGCACAGGGGGGTCCTACGAGCAGTACTTC. The encoded protein is CAPMSTGGSYEQYF.

The chain carries TRBV30 and TRBJ2-1; 9 nucleotides line up with TRBD1. Germline-derived CDR1 and CDR2 are GTSNPN and SVGIG (reference sequence). The J segment lost 4 bases and the V segment lost 5 bases, leaving 9 bases of the junction unmatched. The CDR3 loop spans 15 amino acids. CDR3 sequence reads: CAWGNRGQVYNEQFF. The CDR3 DNA sequence: TGTGCCTGGGGCAACAGGGGGCAGGTGTACAATGAGCAGTTCTTC. Looking up the rest from reference TRBV30 and TRBJ2-1 gives the full variable domain: SQTIHQWPATLVQPVGSPLSLECTVEGTSNPNLYWYRQAAGRGLQLLFYSVGIGQISSEVPQNLSASRPQDRQFILSSKKLLLSDSGFYLCAWGNRGQVYNEQFFGPGTRLTVL.

The chain is built from TRBV9 and TRBJ2-5, with 7 bases aligning to TRBD1. Germline V gene sequence: CDR1 SGDLS, CDR2 YYNGEE. V was pared by 3 bases and J by 1 base, with 9 bases of the junction left unmatched. This CDR3 has 16 residues. The CDR3 DNA sequence: TGTGCCAGCAGCGCTTTAGGACAGGCTTTCCAAGAGACCCAGTACTTC. Its protein is CASSALGQAFQETQYF.

V is TRBV30 and J is TRBJ1-5; TRBD1 might be the D (6 bases). CDR1 is GTSNPN and CDR2 is SVGIG in the germline V gene (reference sequence). There are 13 residues in the CDR3. V shed 1 base and J shed 3 bases, with 7 bases lying between them. For the CDR3, the DNA is TGTGCCTGGAGTGGACAGGCCAATCAGCCCCAGCATTTT. Encoded protein: CAWSGQANQPQHF.

V and J are TRBV7-2 and TRBJ2-3; D might be TRBD2 (6 bases). Germline V gene lookup returns CDR1 SGHTA and CDR2 FQGNSA. Trimming left V 9 bases short and J 2 bases short, with 12 bases between. The CDR3 is 13 amino acids. CDR3 amino acids: CASRDFSTDTQYF. CDR3 coding DNA: TGTGCCAGTAGGGACTTCTCCACAGATACGCAGTATTTT. The full variable domain, with the rest looked up from reference TRBV7-2 and TRBJ2-3, is GAGVSQSPSNKVTEKGKDVELRCDPISGHTALYWYRQSLGQGLEFLIYFQGNSAPDKSGLPSDRFSAERTGGSVSTLTIQRTQQEDSAVYLCASRDFSTDTQYFGPGTRLTVL.

This clone was seen a few times. The V gene is TRBV6-1, the J gene TRBJ2-2, with a weak D call TRBD1 (5 bases). Germline V gene lookup returns CDR1 MNHNS and CDR2 SASEGT. V dropped 6 bases and J dropped 5 bases, with 7 bases sitting between them. The CDR3 is made up of 12 amino acids. CDR3 sequence: CASRGETGELFF. CDR3 nucleotide sequence: TGTGCCAGCAGAGGGGAAACCGGGGAGCTGTTTTTT.

The V call is TRBV7-6, the J call TRBJ2-7; 12 bases line up with TRBD2. Germline values: CDR1 SGHVS, CDR2 FNYEAQ. This CDR3 has 15 residues. V gave up 1 base and J gave up 5 bases; unmatched junction bases: 3. CDR3 coding DNA: TGTGCCAGCAGCTTAGAGACTAGCGGGAGCGACGAGCAGTACTTC. This translates into CASSLETSGSDEQYF. Full variable domain (outside the CDR3, taken from reference TRBV7-6 and TRBJ2-7): GAGVSQSPRYKVTKRGQDVALRCDPISGHVSLYWYRQALGQGPEFLTYFNYEAQQDKSGLPNDRFSAERPEGSISTLTIQRTEQRDSAMYRCASSLETSGSDEQYFGPGTRLTVT.

The V call is TRBV4-2, the J call TRBJ2-6; 9 nucleotides match TRBD1. Germline V gene sequence: CDR1 LGHNA, CDR2 YNFKEQ. The CDR3 sequence is 16 residues long. Trimming removed 3 bases from V and 0 bases from J; junction bases left unmatched: 0. As DNA, the CDR3 is TGTGCCAGCAGCCAGACAGGGGGCTCTGGGGCCAACGTCCTGACTTTC. Its translation is CASSQTGGSGANVLTF.

This clone was detected a few times. Here the CDR3 DNA reads TGTGCCAGCAGCTTAACGCGGGAATCGTACGAGCAGTACTTC. The encoded protein is CASSLTRESYEQYF. The chain carries TRBV7-3 and TRBJ2-7, with TRBD2 as a possible D gene (6 bases). The CDR3 is made up of 14 amino acids. Trimming cost V 0 bases and J 4 bases, with 10 bases left between them. Germline loops: CDR1 SGHTA, CDR2 FQGTGA.

The J gene is TRBJ2-3, the V gene TRBV5-8, with D perhaps TRBD2 (6 bases). Per germline, CDR1 SGHTS and CDR2 YDEGEE. V lost 3 bases and J lost 6, with 23 bases in between. This CDR3 spans 17 amino acids. In nucleotides, the CDR3 is TGTGCCAGCAGCTCGGGGGTCCGTACGCCGTCCGTGGATACGCAGTATTTT. Protein sequence: CASSSGVRTPSVDTQYF.

The chain couples TRBV6-6 to TRBJ1-2; the match to TRBD1 covers 7 bases. V shed 6 bases and J 2 bases; nucleotides not matched to a gene: 9. CDR1 is MNHNY, CDR2 SVGAGI, per germline (reference sequence). The CDR3 length is 15 residues. The CDR3 nucleotides are TGTGCCAGCAGGGGAACAGGGGTTGTAAACTATGGCTACACCTTC. It specifies CASRGTGVVNYGYTF.

V is TRBV6-5 and J is TRBJ2-1, with 8 positions matching TRBD1. The CDR3 totals 13 residues. V lost 6 bases, J lost 7 bases, and 5 bases stayed unmatched. From germline, CDR1 is MNHEY and CDR2 SVGAGI. Here the CDR3 reads CASSLGQGNEQFF. CDR3 sequence (DNA): TGTGCCAGCAGCCTCGGACAGGGAAATGAGCAGTTCTTC.

The V call is TRBV4-3, the J call TRBJ2-1, with a tentative D call TRBD1 (5 bases). Per the germline V gene, CDR1 is LGHNA and CDR2 is YSLEER. The CDR3 is 16 residues long. Trimming took off 0 bases at V and 4 bases at J, with 13 bases between the two ends. This CDR3 is CASSQEIGREYNEQFF. The DNA for the CDR3 is TGCGCCAGCAGCCAAGAAATCGGCAGGGAATACAATGAGCAGTTCTTC.

The chain carries TRBV21-1 and TRBJ1-2; the table's D call, TRBD1, was not checked against the DNA. TRBV21-1 is a pseudogene segment. CDR3 length: 17 amino acids. For the CDR3, the DNA is TGTGCCAGCCCGCCCAAGACAGGGCCCTACTCTAACTATGGCTACACCTTC. Translation gives CASPPKTGPYSNYGYTF.

This rearrangement joins TRBV29-1 to TRBJ2-7; a weak D match, TRBD1 (6 bases). Trimming pared 5 bases from V and 1 base from J, leaving 15 bases between. The CDR3 covers 14 residues. The V gene's germline CDR1 is SQVTM and CDR2 ANQGSEA. CDR3: CSVRVLQGSYEQYF. CDR3 coding DNA: TGCAGCGTTAGAGTCTTGCAGGGGTCCTACGAGCAGTACTTC.